One and the same sample provided the 20 T cell receptor beta chains below, sequenced in a study of T cell responses to AZD1222 COVID-19 vaccine. Assay used: immunoSEQ multiplex PCR; TCRdb lists only in-frame clones, some missing. The profile covers approximately 190,000 clones, with approximately 92% appearing a single time and 1% to 1.5% taken by the ten largest. Sequencing was performed on peripheral blood, taken on day 0 of AZD1222 vaccination. These receptors all come from an adult in good health.

The J gene is TRBJ2-2, the V gene TRBV6-2 or TRBV6-3, with unresolved D. The V gene's germline CDR1 is MNHEY and CDR2 SVGEGT. Trimming cost V 0 bases and J 5 bases, with 7 bases left between them. The CDR3 is made up of 14 amino acids. The CDR3 nucleotides are TGTGCCAGCAGTTACTCGAGAACTACCGGGGAGCTGTTTTTT. This sequence encodes CASSYSRTTGELFF.

This rearrangement joins TRBV6-1 to TRBJ2-7; D is perhaps TRBD2 (6 bases). CDR1 is MNHNS and CDR2 is SASEGT in the germline V gene. Trimming stripped 0 bases from V and 2 bases from J, with 11 bases between. CDR3 length: 15 amino acids. CDR3 bases: TGTGCCAGCAGTGAAGCGGGAGGTGTTACCTACGAGCAGTACTTC. Translation: CASSEAGGVTYEQYF.

The chain is built from TRBV27 and TRBJ1-2, with D maybe TRBD1 (5 bases). Germline V lookup: CDR1 MNHEY, CDR2 SMNVEV (reference sequence). The V gene lost 0 bases and the J gene lost 6 bases, with 11 bases spanning the gap. This CDR3 contains 14 residues. The CDR3 is CASSLSRTRDGYTF. The CDR3 DNA follows: TGTGCCAGCAGTTTATCGAGGACACGGGATGGCTACACCTTC.

This clone showed up just once. V and J are TRBV9 and TRBJ1-1; D uncertain. From germline, CDR1 is SGDLS and CDR2 YYNGEE. This CDR3 region has 14 residues. The V gene lost 0 bases and the J gene lost 3 bases, with 9 bases spanning the gap. As DNA, the CDR3 is TGTGCCAGCAGCGTAGTGGGGTCTTACACTGAAGCTTTCTTT. This gives the protein CASSVVGSYTEAFF.

The CDR3 bases are TGTGCCTCTTCCCTTGGGACAGGACCCTACGAGCAGTACTTC. Amino acids: CASSLGTGPYEQYF. The chain recombines TRBV19 with TRBJ2-7; 8 nucleotides match TRBD1. The junction had 11 bases not matched to a gene; V was cut back by 11 bases and J by 2 bases. In germline, CDR1 is LNHDA, CDR2 SQIVND (reference sequence). The length of the CDR3 is 14 residues.

J is TRBJ2-2 and V is TRBV6-5, with 7 bases that match TRBD1. Trimming at V came to 4 bases and at J to 2 bases, leaving 7 bases not matched to a gene. Germline V gives CDR1 MNHEY, CDR2 SVGAGI. The CDR3 is made up of 16 amino acids. The CDR3 sequence: CASSSPGQSNTGELFF. The CDR3 region has the DNA TGTGCCAGCAGTTCACCGGGACAGAGTAACACCGGGGAGCTGTTTTTT.

This chain joins TRBV9 and TRBJ1-1; possibly TRBD1 for D (5 bases). With 3 bases removed from V and 7 bases from J, the gap between germline ends came to 10 bases. Germline V CDR1 and CDR2: SGDLS, YYNGEE. The CDR3 covers 12 residues. CDR3 residues: CASSGRGIEAFF. The DNA of the CDR3 is TGTGCCAGCAGCGGGCGGGGGATTGAAGCTTTCTTT.

As concerns this clone: The sample has other DNA sequences that encode this CDR3 too. The chain links TRBV6-5 to TRBJ1-2, with a tentative D call TRBD1 (5 bases). CDR3 length: 14 amino acids. Trimming shortened V by 3 bases and J by 0 bases, and 8 bases separated the two germline ends. Germline V lookup: CDR1 MNHEY, CDR2 SVGAGI. The CDR3 nucleotides read TGTGCCAGCAGTTATGGGGGTTCTAACTATGGCTACACCTTC. Encoded protein: CASSYGGSNYGYTF.

The rearrangement links TRBV19 to TRBJ1-2; D might be TRBD1 (5 bases). This CDR3 comprises 15 residues. Germline values: CDR1 LNHDA, CDR2 SQIVND (reference sequence). Between the trimmed V and J ends, which lost 5 bases and 3 bases, there was a span of 16 bases. The CDR3 reads CASSPRGRTDYGYTF. The CDR3 DNA is TGTGCCAGTAGTCCCCGGGGGAGGACGGACTATGGCTACACCTTC.

This clone was detected only once. In nucleotides, the CDR3 is TGTGCCAGCAGTGAGGACTTTACACAAGAGACCCAGTACTTC. Translating gives CASSEDFTQETQYF. The chain is built from TRBV6-1 and TRBJ2-5, with a weak D call TRBD2 (5 bases). In germline, CDR1 is MNHNS, CDR2 SASEGT. This CDR3 has 14 residues. V lost 3 bases and J 2 bases, leaving 10 bases between the germline ends.

The chain is built from TRBV11-2 and TRBJ2-3; D may be TRBD2 (6 bases). The CDR3 sequence is 17 residues long. The V gene lost 3 bases and the J gene lost 1 base, with 17 bases spanning the gap. Per germline, CDR1 SGHAT and CDR2 FQNNGV. The CDR3 nucleotides are TGTGCCAGCAGCTTTTTAAGCGGGCTAATGGGCACAGATACGCAGTATTTT. The encoded protein is CASSFLSGLMGTDTQYF.

The J gene is TRBJ2-5, the V gene TRBV28, with 12 bases aligning to TRBD2. This CDR3 contains 17 residues. After removal of 5 bases from V and 2 bases from J, the junction contained 9 bases not matched to a gene. Germline values: CDR1 MDHEN, CDR2 SYDVKM. Here the CDR3 reads CASSPMTSGGRQETQYF. CDR3 bases: TGTGCCAGCAGTCCAATGACTAGCGGGGGAAGGCAAGAGACCCAGTACTTC.

This clone was seen only once. The chain has TRBV5-4 and TRBJ1-2; 8 bases line up with TRBD1. The CDR3 sequence is 14 residues long. After removal of 5 bases from V and 4 bases from J, the junction contained 7 bases not matched to a gene. Germline CDR1 is SGHNT and CDR2 is YYREEE (reference sequence). CDR3 in amino acids: CASSQGASTYGYTF. CDR3 DNA: TGTGCCAGCAGTCAGGGGGCGTCTACCTATGGCTACACCTTC.

The chain recombines TRBV7-2 with TRBJ2-1; a weak D match, TRBD1 (5 bases). Per germline, CDR1 SGHTA and CDR2 FQGNSA. There are 15 residues in the CDR3. Trimming stripped 6 bases from V and 0 bases from J, with 12 bases between. The CDR3 DNA follows: TGTGCCAGCAGTAACAGGTTCCCCTCCTACAATGAGCAGTTCTTC. Amino acid sequence: CASSNRFPSYNEQFF.

CDR3 loop: CASSTGQRGVTYF. CDR3 coding DNA: TGTGCCAGCAGCACGGGACAGCGTGGGGTCACGTACTTC. V is TRBV6-5 and J is TRBJ2-7; TRBD1 aligns across 7 bases. J was trimmed by 12 bases and V by 6 bases; bases with no gene match: 14. Germline V gene data show CDR1 as MNHEY and CDR2 as SVGAGI. This CDR3 is 13 amino acids long.

V gene TRBV7-2 combines with J gene TRBJ1-2; no firm D call. Germline assignment: CDR1 SGHTA and CDR2 FQGNSA. V dropped 5 bases and J dropped 2 bases, with 9 bases sitting between them. CDR3 length: 13 residues. The CDR3 loop reads CASSPDGNYGYTF. CDR3 nucleotide sequence: TGTGCCAGCAGCCCGGACGGAAACTATGGCTACACCTTC.

The chain is built from TRBV7-2 and TRBJ1-1; tentatively, D is TRBD1 (6 bases). Germline V lookup: CDR1 SGHTA, CDR2 FQGNSA. The V end lost 3 bases, the J end lost 6 bases, and 14 bases lay between the germline ends. The CDR3 extends over 14 amino acids. The CDR3 spells CASSLNRVDAEAFF. CDR3 DNA sequence: TGTGCCAGCAGCTTGAACAGGGTGGACGCTGAAGCTTTCTTT.

This rearrangement joins TRBV4-2 to TRBJ1-4, with D perhaps matching TRBD1 (5 bases). V shed 1 base and J shed 8 bases, with 14 bases lying between them. The CDR3 sequence is 15 residues long. CDR1 and CDR2 (germline): LGHNA, YNFKEQ. The CDR3 nucleotides read TGTGCCAGCAGCCAAGGGGGAGGGGCAGGGGAAAAACTGTTTTTT. This gives the protein CASSQGGGAGEKLFF.

The rearrangement links TRBV7-2 to TRBJ1-1; possible D gene TRBD1, 5 bases. The CDR3 is made up of 15 amino acids. The V gene's germline CDR1 is SGHTA and CDR2 FQGNSA. V dropped 0 bases and J dropped 0 bases, with 8 bases sitting between them. As DNA, the CDR3 is TGTGCCAGCAGCTTAGCGGCAGGGCTGAACACTGAAGCTTTCTTT. This encodes CASSLAAGLNTEAFF.

This rearrangement joins TRBV6-5 to TRBJ2-3, with D possibly matching TRBD1 (6 bases). Per the germline V gene, CDR1 is MNHEY and CDR2 is SVGAGI. The CDR3 has 14 residues. V lost 6 bases and J 3 bases, leaving 13 bases between the germline ends. In nucleotides, the CDR3 is TGTGCCAGCAGGCGACCAGGGGCAACAGATACGCAGTATTTT. Residues: CASRRPGATDTQYF.